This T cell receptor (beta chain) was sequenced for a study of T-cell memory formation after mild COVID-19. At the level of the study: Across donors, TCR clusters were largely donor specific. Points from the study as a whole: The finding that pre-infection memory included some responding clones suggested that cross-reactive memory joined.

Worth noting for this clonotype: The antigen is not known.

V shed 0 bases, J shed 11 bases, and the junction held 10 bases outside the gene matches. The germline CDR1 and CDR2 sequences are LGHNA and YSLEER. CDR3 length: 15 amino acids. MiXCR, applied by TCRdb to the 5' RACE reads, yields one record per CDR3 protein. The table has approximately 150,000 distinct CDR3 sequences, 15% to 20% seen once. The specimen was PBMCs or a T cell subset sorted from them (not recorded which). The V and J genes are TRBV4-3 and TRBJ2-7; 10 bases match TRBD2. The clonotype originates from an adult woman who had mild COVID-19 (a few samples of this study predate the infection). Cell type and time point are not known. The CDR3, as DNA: TGCGCCAGCAGCCAAGATACACGGCTAGCGGGAGTTAAGTACTTC. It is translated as CASSQDTRLAGVKYF.